The 28 T cell receptor beta chains reported below all come from one sample, sequenced in a study of T-cell reconstitution after alpha-beta-depleted transplantation in children. This sample's TCRbeta library carried unique molecular identifier barcodes. TCRdb re-called the PCR reads with MiXCR, one entry per CDR3 protein. The sample includes about 260,000 distinct CDR3 sequences, around 8% of them seen just once. The sequencing used PBMCs, mostly from graft donor cells, collected 180 days after TCRalphabeta/CD19-depleted stem cell transplant. Receptor source: a male patient under 18 who had a stem cell transplant for acute lymphoblastic leukemia, so the T cells may come from the graft donor.

In this sample, this clonotype turned up a few times. The chain carries TRBV18 and TRBJ2-3; 7 bases agree with TRBD1. The CDR3 runs to 16 residues. Germline V gene lookup returns CDR1 KGHSH and CDR2 LQKENI. The V segment lost 3 bases and the J segment 2 bases; nucleotides outside the gene matches: 8. The CDR3 DNA is TGTGCCAGCTCACCCCGGACAGGTTCCCTCACAGATACGCAGTATTTT. Amino acid sequence: CASSPRTGSLTDTQYF.

Comment on this clonotype: With a much larger clone just one base away, this may be a read error. The chain uses TRBV21-1 and TRBJ1-1. TRBV21-1 corresponds to a pseudogene. The CDR3 contains 9 residues. The CDR3 loop reads CATRGEAFF. Here the CDR3 DNA reads TGTGCCACCAGAGGGGAAGCTTTCTTT.

Many counts were recorded for this clonotype. This chain connects TRBV12-3 or TRBV12-4 to TRBJ1-5; perhaps TRBD1 as D (6 bases). V dropped 3 bases and J dropped 5 bases, with 11 bases sitting between them. This CDR3 has 14 amino acids. This CDR3 reads CASSFGTPDQPQHF. Here the CDR3 DNA reads TGTGCCAGCAGTTTTGGGACACCAGATCAGCCCCAGCATTTT.

The chain combines TRBV19 with TRBJ2-7, with unresolved D. Germline CDR1 LNHDA, CDR2 SQIVND (reference sequence). This CDR3 has 12 amino acids. Trimming took 8 bases from V and 6 from J, leaving 14 bases between them. In nucleotides, the CDR3 is TGTGCCAGTCTATCGGGTTTAGGCGAGCAGTACTTC. Translating gives CASLSGLGEQYF.

The sample holds many counts of this clonotype. This chain uses TRBV5-1 with TRBJ2-2, with 10 bases identical to TRBD1. CDR1 and CDR2 from the germline V gene are SGHRS and YFSETQ. The CDR3 consists of 15 residues. J was trimmed by 4 bases and V by 3 bases; bases with no gene match: 3. The CDR3: CASSSRDRGTGELFF. CDR3 DNA sequence: TGCGCCAGCAGCTCCCGGGACAGGGGCACCGGGGAGCTGTTTTTT.

This clonotype was seen ten or more times. This chain connects TRBV18 to TRBJ2-2; D is possibly TRBD1 (6 bases). Germline values: CDR1 KGHSH, CDR2 LQKENI. This CDR3 contains 13 residues. The V and J ends lost 6 bases and 5 bases respectively, with 10 bases between them. In DNA, the CDR3 is TGTGCCAGCTCGCCGGACAGAACCGGGGAGCTGTTTTTT. Translation: CASSPDRTGELFF.

This clonotype has at least ten counts. The J gene is TRBJ1-6, the V gene TRBV12-3 or TRBV12-4, with 11 bases matching TRBD1. CDR3 length: 15 amino acids. V dropped 6 bases and J dropped 9; count of bases not matched to a gene: 7. CDR3 DNA sequence: TGTGCCAGCAGCTGGGGACAGGGGGTTAGTTCACCCCTCCACTTT. Translation gives CASSWGQGVSSPLHF.

In its sample, this clonotype was seen many times. V gene TRBV5-1 combines with J gene TRBJ2-3; D gene ambiguous. Trimming shortened V by 1 base and J by 4 bases, and 4 bases separated the two germline ends. The CDR3 contains 12 residues. CDR1 and CDR2 (germline): SGHRS, YFSETQ. CDR3 amino acids: CASSLHADTQYF. The CDR3 DNA follows: TGCGCCAGCAGCTTGCATGCAGATACGCAGTATTTT.

This clonotype was detected many times. One junction end does not reproduce the germline sequence, and a read error may be involved. The chain links TRBV7-7 to TRBJ2-3; 10 nucleotides agree with TRBD1. CDR1 SSHAT and CDR2 FNYEAQ come from the germline V gene (reference sequence). The CDR3 is 14 residues long. CDR3 residues: CASSFGQGADTQYF. The CDR3 DNA follows: TGTGCTAGCAGCTTCGGACAGGGGGCAGATACGCAGTATTTT.

This clonotype was seen ten or more times. The rearrangement uses TRBV20-1 and TRBJ2-7; 10 nucleotides agree with TRBD2. Germline values: CDR1 DFQATT, CDR2 SNEGSKA (reference sequence). V lost 0 bases and J lost 7; bases outside the gene matches: 6. CDR3 length equals 14 residues. The CDR3 protein is CSAREGTSEREQYF. CDR3 in DNA: TGCAGTGCTAGAGAGGGGACTAGCGAGAGGGAGCAGTACTTC.

This clonotype has a count of ten or more. The V gene is TRBV20-1, the J gene TRBJ1-5; TRBD1 matches at 9 bases. The germline gives CDR1 DFQATT, CDR2 SNEGSKA (reference sequence). The CDR3 contains 13 residues. With V trimmed by 3 bases and J by 10 bases, 7 bases remained unmatched. CDR3 DNA sequence: TGCAGTGCTAGGATGGACAGGGGAAAACCCCAGCATTTT. It specifies CSARMDRGKPQHF.

This clonotype was recorded many times. The CDR3 DNA follows: TGCGCCAGCAGCCAAGAGATGGGCAGGGGGTCTTACGAGCAGTACTTC. Its protein is CASSQEMGRGSYEQYF. J is TRBJ2-7 and V is TRBV4-3, with 7 bases aligning to TRBD1. The germline gives CDR1 LGHNA, CDR2 YSLEER. V lost 0 bases to trimming and J lost 4 bases; unmatched junction nucleotides: 9. The CDR3 length is 16 residues.

The gene calls are TRBV19 and TRBJ2-2; D gene unclear. Germline V CDR1 and CDR2: LNHDA, SQIVND (reference sequence). The CDR3 is 11 residues long. The ends were cut back, 10 bases at V and 7 bases at J, with 10 bases in the middle. CDR3 protein: CATRLGGELFF. The CDR3 DNA sequence: TGTGCCACCCGCCTTGGCGGGGAGCTGTTTTTT.

This clonotype has just a few counts. The chain employs TRBV27 and TRBJ2-1; 10 bases agree with TRBD2. This CDR3 has 15 residues. CDR1 is MNHEY and CDR2 is SMNVEV in the germline V gene (reference sequence). The V gene end was trimmed by 3 bases and the J gene end by 6 bases; junction bases not matched to a gene: 5. The CDR3 here is CASSFVAGGRNEQFF. The CDR3 DNA sequence: TGTGCCAGCAGTTTTGTAGCGGGGGGACGCAATGAGCAGTTCTTC.

This clonotype was detected ten times or more. The V call is TRBV20-1, the J call TRBJ2-4; D is perhaps TRBD1 or TRBD2 (6 bases each). V was cut by 5 bases and J by 9 bases, with 14 bases left in between. Germline assignment: CDR1 DFQATT and CDR2 SNEGSKA (reference sequence). The CDR3 covers 12 residues. CDR3 sequence reads: CSALRGESIQYF. CDR3 nucleotides: TGCAGTGCTTTGAGGGGGGAAAGCATTCAGTACTTC.

This clonotype was observed many times. This chain connects TRBV5-1 to TRBJ2-7, with TRBD2 matching over 9 bases. Unmatched junction bases numbered 6, after V lost 7 bases and J lost 4 bases. From germline, CDR1 is SGHRS and CDR2 YFSETQ. This CDR3 is built from 13 residues. CDR3 residues: CASGELAGYEQYF. The CDR3 bases are TGCGCCAGCGGGGAACTAGCGGGTTACGAGCAGTACTTC.

This clonotype was counted ten times or more. The chain carries TRBV20-1 and TRBJ2-3; 9 nucleotides match TRBD2. The CDR3 consists of 16 residues. Per germline, CDR1 DFQATT and CDR2 SNEGSKA (reference sequence). The V gene end was trimmed by 3 bases and the J gene end by 2 bases; junction bases not matched to a gene: 9. CDR3 nucleotides: TGCAGTGCTAGCAGCGCTAGCGGGACCTACACAGATACGCAGTATTTT. This encodes CSASSASGTYTDTQYF.

This clonotype was recorded many times. The chain carries TRBV5-6 and TRBJ1-6; 7 bases are a match to TRBD1. Losses at the gene ends were 3 bases for V and 5 bases for J; bases not matched to a gene: 2. In germline, CDR1 is SGHDT, CDR2 YYEEEE. CDR3 length: 14 residues. CDR3 nucleotide sequence: TGTGCCAGCAGCTGGGGGACAGATAATTCACCCCTCCACTTT. Residues: CASSWGTDNSPLHF.

This clonotype was seen repeatedly, ten times or more. The chain carries TRBV5-1 and TRBJ1-5; D perhaps matches TRBD1 (5 bases). CDR1 and CDR2 (germline): SGHRS, YFSETQ. Deletions cut 4 bases from V and 6 bases from J, with 11 bases between. This CDR3 is 13 amino acids long. The CDR3 region has the DNA TGCGCCAGCAGCATTGGGGGGGGTCAGCCCCAGCATTTT. Translation: CASSIGGGQPQHF.

This clonotype was seen repeatedly, ten times or more. This rearrangement joins TRBV4-1 to TRBJ2-3; 10 positions agree with TRBD2. Germline V lookup: CDR1 MGHRA, CDR2 YSYEKL. This CDR3 is built from 17 residues. Germline trimming cut 0 bases from V and 5 bases from J; bases unmatched to any gene: 8. The CDR3 region is CASSQDIAGGLLDTQYF. CDR3 coding DNA: TGCGCCAGCAGCCAAGATATAGCGGGAGGCCTCTTAGATACGCAGTATTTT.

This clonotype was picked up many times. V gene TRBV6-1 combines with J gene TRBJ2-7; TRBD2 aligns across 13 bases. The CDR3 has 15 residues. Germline V lookup: CDR1 MNHNS, CDR2 SASEGT. The junction had 4 bases not matched to a gene; V was cut back by 6 bases and J by 2 bases. CDR3 region: CASRRGLAGPYEQYF. The DNA of the CDR3 is TGTGCCAGCAGGCGGGGACTAGCGGGGCCCTACGAGCAGTACTTC.

This clonotype was observed a few times. This chain links TRBV5-1 with TRBJ2-6, with 14 bases identical to TRBD2. Looked up from germline, CDR1 is SGHRS and CDR2 is YFSETQ. This CDR3 is 17 amino acids long. V lost 4 bases and J lost 3; bases outside the gene matches: 3. CDR3 DNA sequence: TGCGCCAGCAGCGGGGGACTAGCGGGAGTTGGGGCCAACGTCCTGACTTTC. Amino acid sequence: CASSGGLAGVGANVLTF. The full variable domain, in which reference TRBV5-1 and TRBJ2-6 provide the parts outside the CDR3, is KAGVTQTPRYLIKTRGQQVTLSCSPISGHRSVSWYQQTPGQGLQFLFEYFSETQRNKGNFPGRFSGRQFSNSRSEMNVSTLELGDSALYLCASSGGLAGVGANVLTFGAGSRLTVL.

A few counts support this clonotype. The V and J genes are TRBV19 and TRBJ2-3; D possibly corresponds to TRBD2 (6 bases). In germline, CDR1 is LNHDA, CDR2 SQIVND (reference sequence). Trimming left V 7 bases short and J 4 bases short, with 24 bases between. The CDR3 runs to 17 residues. This CDR3 reads CASTLTSTRGSADTQYF. Here the CDR3 DNA reads TGTGCCAGTACTCTGACGAGTACCCGGGGGAGCGCAGATACGCAGTATTTT.

This sequence joins TRBV11-2 and TRBJ2-3; 7 bases map to TRBD2. Germline CDR1 is SGHAT and CDR2 is FQNNGV. The CDR3 extends over 18 amino acids. V trimming: 5 bases; J trimming: 2 bases; junction bases outside the gene matches: 16. CDR3 nucleotide sequence: TGTGCCAGCAGCCGAAGCAACGCACCGGGACTAAACACAGATACGCAGTATTTT. It codes for CASSRSNAPGLNTDTQYF.

This clonotype has a count of ten or more. The genes are TRBV25-1 and TRBJ2-7; maybe TRBD2 (6 bases). Germline CDR1 reads MGHDK; CDR2 reads SYGVNS. Between the trimmed V and J ends, which lost 1 base and 5 bases, there was a span of 15 bases. This CDR3 is built from 15 residues. The CDR3: CASSELFPGGNEQYF. The CDR3 nucleotides read TGTGCCAGCAGTGAATTGTTCCCCGGGGGTAACGAGCAGTACTTC.

About this clonotype itself: Just one base apart from a much larger clone, this may be a read error. The J gene is TRBJ1-1, the V gene TRBV5-5; possibly TRBD1 for D (5 bases). Germline-derived CDR1 and CDR2 are SGHKS and YYEKEE (reference sequence). V shed 1 base and J shed 2 bases, with 18 bases lying between them. The CDR3 spans 17 residues. The CDR3 DNA reads as TGTGCCAGCAGCTTGAGCGGGGGGGTCCTGGGTAACACTGAAGCTTTCTTT. Its protein is CASSLSGGVLGNTEAFF.

This clonotype occurred many times. The rearrangement joins TRBV7-9 to TRBJ1-2; D ambiguous. Germline CDR1 reads SEHNR; CDR2 reads FQNEAQ (reference sequence). The CDR3 is 15 residues long. The V end was cut by 1 base, the J end by 3 bases, with 12 bases between. The CDR3 nucleotides are TGTGCCAGCAGCTTAGATCGCCAGGCCCACTATGGCTACACCTTC. Its protein is CASSLDRQAHYGYTF.

This clonotype was observed many times. V gene TRBV5-6 combines with J gene TRBJ1-3; 11 bases map to TRBD1. After removal of 4 bases from V and 5 bases from J, the junction contained 8 bases not matched to a gene. Germline CDR1 and CDR2: SGHDT and YYEEEE. The CDR3 is made up of 16 amino acids. In DNA, the CDR3 is TGTGCCAGCAGCCCAGACCCGGACAGGGGGCGAAACACCATATATTTT. Encoded protein: CASSPDPDRGRNTIYF.